This T cell receptor (beta chain) is drawn from a study of cytomegalovirus exposure and HLA in healthy donors. On the study more broadly: Earlier results showed roughly 120 million unique TCR beta sequences derived from roughly 200 million T cells. Study results and caveats: A later analysis linked a missense variant in DCLRE1C to the trimming of TCR beta V and J genes.

The CDR3 runs 16 residues. The germline V gene has CDR1 LGHNA and CDR2 YSLEER. V shed 2 bases and J shed 0 bases, with 14 bases lying between them. A single count supports this clone. What it binds is not known. The PCR employed 60 Vbeta primers together with 13 Jbeta primers. Data came from immunoSEQ multiplex PCR; TCRdb stores just in-frame clones and leaves some out. The profile shows 250,000 to 350,000 clones, roughly 85% of them singletons. The rearrangement uses TRBV4-3 and TRBJ2-7, with D possibly being TRBD2 (5 bases). The TCR sequence derives from a man aged 40-50 years in good health and CMV-seropositive. Input material: PBMCs. For the CDR3, the DNA is TGCGCCAGCAGCCAATATGATCGAGGGTCCTCCTACGAGCAGTACTTC. It codes for CASSQYDRGSSYEQYF.